The rows below give T cell receptor beta chains drawn from one sample of a study of T cells in Graves' hyperthyroidism and ophthalmopathy. TCRdb re-called the multiplex PCR reads with MiXCR, one entry per CDR3 protein. The sample records approximately 480,000 distinct CDR3 sequences, about 20% being singletons. Sequences were obtained from blood. These receptors all stem from a man younger than 30 with Graves' hyperthyroidism. Each CDR3 is given with its conserved first and last residue. D genes are given only for firm matches. Clone size, where shown, is once, few, many, or a class for clones that have expanded.

d_gene | len | abundance | j_gene | v_gene | CDR3nt | CDR3aa
. | 17 | . | TRBJ1-2 | TRBV6-2/TRBV6-3 | TGTGCCAGCACCATAGCGACCCTGACGCGGCTGAACTATGGCTACACCTTC | CASTIATLTRLNYGYTF
TRBD2 | 17 | many | TRBJ2-5 | TRBV10-2 | TGCGCCAGCAGTGAGTCTGGTGGAGCGGGGGGTGCAGAGACCCAGTACTTC | CASSESGGAGGAETQYF
. | 13 | few | TRBJ1-2 | TRBV6-1 | TGTGCCAGCATCCTAAAGGCACAGCATGGCTACACCTTC | CASILKAQHGYTF
. | 13 | . | TRBJ2-7 | TRBV2 | TGTGCCAGCAGTGAGCCCAGGGCCGACGAGCAGTACTTC | CASSEPRADEQYF
. | 12 | many | TRBJ2-3 | TRBV2 | TGTGCCAGCAGTGAAGGCGGAGATACGCAGTATTTT | CASSEGGDTQYF
. | 15 | many | TRBJ2-5 | TRBV5-8 | TGTGCCAGCAGCTTGACCAGTGGGCTGCAAGAGACCCAGTACTTC | CASSLTSGLQETQYF
. | 15 | many | TRBJ2-7 | TRBV3-1 | TGTGCCAGCAGCCAAGACTACAGGGCCGCCTACGAGCAGTACTTC | CASSQDYRAAYEQYF
. | 12 | many | TRBJ2-7 | TRBV12-5 | TGTGCCAGTGGCCCTCTCCGGGGCGAGCAGTACTTC | CASGPLRGEQYF
TRBD1 | 16 | many | TRBJ1-1 | TRBV28 | TGTGCCAGCAGTTTCCGGGACAGGGTTCTGAACACTGAAGCTTTCTTT | CASSFRDRVLNTEAFF
. | 14 | few | TRBJ2-2 | TRBV12-3/TRBV12-4 | TGTGCCAGCAGTAATCAGGGCCGGATCGGGGAGCTGTTTTTT | CASSNQGRIGELFF
. | 12 | few | TRBJ1-6 | TRBV12-3/TRBV12-4 | TGTGCCAGCGGAGGGGTCTCGGAACCCCTCCACTTT | CASGGVSEPLHF
TRBD1 | 16 | many | TRBJ1-2 | TRBV4-1 | TGCGCCAGCAGCCCGGGACAGGGCAATTTCCACTATGGCTACACCTTC | CASSPGQGNFHYGYTF
. | 15 | . | TRBJ2-7 | TRBV27 | TGTGCCAGCTGTCTTACAGGAGGGACGAGCTGTGAGCAGTACTTC | CASCLTGGTSCEQYF
. | 12 | many | TRBJ1-1 | TRBV28 | TGTGCCAGCAGTTTAATCAGGGCTGAAGCTTTCTTT | CASSLIRAEAFF
. | 16 | . | TRBJ2-7 | TRBV11-2 | TGTGCCAGCAGCAGTTTCTGGGAGGGGGGCTCCTACGAGCAGTACTTC | CASSSFWEGGSYEQYF
. | 16 | many | TRBJ1-5 | TRBV6-5 | TGTGCCAGCAGTTTCAGCGCGCTCGGGAGAAATCAGCCCCAGCATTTT | CASSFSALGRNQPQHF
TRBD1 | 17 | many | TRBJ1-5 | TRBV28 | TGTGCCAGCAGTCAGGACAGGCCATTGGGTCCAAATCAGCCCCAGCATTTT | CASSQDRPLGPNQPQHF
. | 14 | few | TRBJ1-1 | TRBV28 | TGTGCCAGCAGTGATTTACGGCCGAACACTGAAGCTTTCTTT | CASSDLRPNTEAFF
. | 16 | . | TRBJ2-2 | TRBV30 | TGTGCCTGGAGTGGGTCTACCTTCGAGAACACCGGGGAGCTGTTTTTT | CAWSGSTFENTGELFF
. | 15 | . | TRBJ2-5 | TRBV13 | TGTGCCAGCACAGCTTCTGCCACGGGGCGGGAGACCCAGTACTTC | CASTASATGRETQYF
. | 13 | many | TRBJ1-5 | TRBV12-3/TRBV12-4 | TGTGCCAGCAGTTTTTCGCGTCATCAGCCCCAGCATTTT | CASSFSRHQPQHF
. | 14 | many | TRBJ1-2 | TRBV19 | TGTGCCAGTAGTATTAGTACAACGGTCTATGGCTACACCTTC | CASSISTTVYGYTF
TRBD1 | 15 | many | TRBJ1-1 | TRBV12-3/TRBV12-4 | TGTGCCAGCAGTTCTCGACAGGGAGCTCTGGGTGAAGCTTTCTTT | CASSSRQGALGEAFF
. | 16 | many | TRBJ1-3 | TRBV12-3/TRBV12-4 | TGTGCCAGCAGTCCCATCGGAGTCACTTGGGGAAACACCATATATTTT | CASSPIGVTWGNTIYF
TRBD2 | 15 | . | TRBJ2-7 | TRBV11-2 | TGTGCCAGCAGCCCCAGACTAGCGGGAGACTACGAGCAGTACTTC | CASSPRLAGDYEQYF
. | 14 | . | TRBJ1-2 | TRBV25-1 | TGTGCCAGCAGTGAGGTAGGGGCTGACTATGGCTACACCTTC | CASSEVGADYGYTF
. | 15 | . | TRBJ1-1 | TRBV7-6 | TGTGCCAGCAGCTTAGCGCTCCCGGTGAACACTGAAGCTTTCTTT | CASSLALPVNTEAFF
TRBD1 | 15 | . | TRBJ2-5 | TRBV28 | TGTGCCAGCATTCCAGCGACAGGGAGACGAGAGACCCAGTACTTC | CASIPATGRRETQYF
. | 11 | . | TRBJ2-7 | TRBV2 | TGTGCCAGCAGGACCTACTACGAGCAGTACTTC | CASRTYYEQYF
. | 10 | few | TRBJ2-5 | TRBV30 | TGTGCCTGGAGTGACGAGACCCAGTACTTC | CAWSDETQYF
TRBD1 | 15 | . | TRBJ2-5 | TRBV27 | TGTGCCAGCAGTCGCGACAGGGGGCATCAAGAGACCCAGTACTTC | CASSRDRGHQETQYF
. | 14 | many | TRBJ1-2 | TRBV7-2 | TGTGCCAGCAGCATATACAGGGACAACTATGGCTACACCTTC | CASSIYRDNYGYTF
TRBD1 | 14 | many | TRBJ2-7 | TRBV10-2 | TGCGCCAGCAGTGGCCGGGACAGCTCCTACGAGCAGTACTTC | CASSGRDSSYEQYF
. | 13 | few | TRBJ2-2 | TRBV28 | TGTGCCAGCCAAGACATGAACACCGGGGAGCTGTTTTTT | CASQDMNTGELFF
. | 16 | few | TRBJ2-2 | TRBV4-1 | TGCGCCAGCAGCCATCTCCGGACCGGGAACACCGGGGAGCTGTTTTTT | CASSHLRTGNTGELFF
. | 16 | . | TRBJ2-7 | TRBV12-3/TRBV12-4 | TGTGCCAGCAGAGTAGAAGGACTGGCAAACTTCTACGAGCAGTACTTC | CASRVEGLANFYEQYF
. | 12 | . | TRBJ2-7 | TRBV10-3 | TGTGCCACCTCATGGTCCACCTACGAGCAGTACTTC | CATSWSTYEQYF
. | 16 | many | TRBJ2-5 | TRBV15 | TGTGCCACCAGGACGGGTGGGGCGAGCAACCAAGAGACCCAGTACTTC | CATRTGGASNQETQYF
. | 17 | few | TRBJ2-6 | TRBV2 | TGTGCCAGCTTACCGGGACGGCGACCCTCTGGGGCCAACGTCCTGACTTTC | CASLPGRRPSGANVLTF
. | 14 | many | TRBJ2-7 | TRBV11-2 | TGTGCCAGCAGCTTCTTAAAGGGGGGGAGGAGGCAGTACTTC | CASSFLKGGRRQYF
TRBD2 | 20 | many | TRBJ2-6 | TRBV7-6 | TGTGCCAGCAGCTCCACCCACGGCGCGGGGGGGCTCTCTGGGGCCAACGTCCTGACTTTC | CASSSTHGAGGLSGANVLTF
TRBD1 | 13 | . | TRBJ1-1 | TRBV7-9 | TGTGCAGGGGGCGTGGGGAGGAACACTGAAGCTTTCTTT | CAGGVGRNTEAFF
. | 13 | many | TRBJ1-2 | TRBV10-3 | TGTGCCATCAGTAGTATCGGGAACTATGGCTACACCTTC | CAISSIGNYGYTF
. | 16 | few | TRBJ1-1 | TRBV6-2/TRBV6-3 | TGTGCCAGCAGAGAAGGGACCGGACAGATGAACACTGAAGCTTTCTTT | CASREGTGQMNTEAFF
. | 15 | many | TRBJ2-7 | TRBV6-2/TRBV6-3 | TGTGCCAGCAGCCACCAGGGCATTGACTCCTACGAGCAGTACTTC | CASSHQGIDSYEQYF
. | 14 | many | TRBJ1-5 | TRBV20-1 | TGCAGTGCTAGTTTAGGGGATGGCAATCAGCCCCAGCATTTT | CSASLGDGNQPQHF
. | 14 | many | TRBJ2-7 | TRBV6-5 | TGTGCCAGCAGTTACGACGGCTACTCCTACGAGCAGTACTTC | CASSYDGYSYEQYF
TRBD1 | 17 | . | TRBJ2-5 | TRBV6-4 | TGTGCCAGCAGTGACTCGGGGGACAGGCTTTGTAAAGAGACCCAGTACTTC | CASSDSGDRLCKETQYF